The subject of this entry is one T cell receptor beta chain. This CDR3 contains 13 residues. Germline V gene lookup returns CDR1 MDHEN and CDR2 SYDVKM. V dropped 6 bases and J dropped 0 bases, with 8 bases sitting between them. Assay used: immunoSEQ multiplex PCR; TCRdb lists only in-frame clones, some missing. The sample holds roughly 300,000 clones, approximately 89% seen once. The entry originates in a study of blood T cell repertoires in COVID-19. This TCR was recovered from a woman in her twenties or thirties with COVID-19, enrolled during active disease. Sequenced input: peripheral blood. The gene calls are TRBV28 and TRBJ1-2, with D uncertain. The CDR3 coding sequence is TGTGCCAGCAGGTCCTCAGCTAACTATGGCTACACCTTC. Encoded protein: CASRSSANYGYTF.